This section outlines one T cell receptor beta chain sequence together with its context. The data stem from a study of blood T cell repertoires in COVID-19. On the study more broadly: Acute and convalescent COVID-19 samples came from the United States, Italy and Spain.

CDR1 is SGDLS and CDR2 is YYNGEE in the germline V gene. Unmatched junction bases numbered 7, after V lost 4 bases and J lost 0 bases. The CDR3 is made up of 16 amino acids. Source study methods: Amplification with reference gene primers provided the estimates of nucleated cell counts. Measured with immunoSEQ multiplex PCR; TCRdb has only the in-frame clones, and not every one. That table is the source of V, J and clone size, and D and trimming were worked out from the DNA. The sample has 250,000 to 350,000 clones, 86% seen once. Sequences were obtained from peripheral blood. This chain connects TRBV9 to TRBJ1-3; 7 nucleotides line up with TRBD1. The receptor comes from a woman between 25 and 40 years old with active or convalescent COVID-19. The CDR3 is CASSPPTGVSGNTIYF. The DNA of the CDR3 is TGTGCCAGCAGCCCCCCCACAGGGGTCTCTGGAAACACCATATATTTT.